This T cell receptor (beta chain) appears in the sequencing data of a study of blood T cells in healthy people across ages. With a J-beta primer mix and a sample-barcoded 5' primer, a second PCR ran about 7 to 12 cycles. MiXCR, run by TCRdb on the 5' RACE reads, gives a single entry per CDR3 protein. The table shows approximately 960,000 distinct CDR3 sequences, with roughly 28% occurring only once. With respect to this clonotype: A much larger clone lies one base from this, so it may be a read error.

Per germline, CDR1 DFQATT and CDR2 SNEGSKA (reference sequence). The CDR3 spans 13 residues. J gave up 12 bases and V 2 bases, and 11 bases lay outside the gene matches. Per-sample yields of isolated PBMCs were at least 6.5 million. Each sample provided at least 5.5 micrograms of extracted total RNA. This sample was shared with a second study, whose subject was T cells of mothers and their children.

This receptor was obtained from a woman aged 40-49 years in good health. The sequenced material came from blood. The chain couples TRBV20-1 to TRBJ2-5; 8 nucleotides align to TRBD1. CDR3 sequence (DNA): TGCAGTGCTAGATTGCCCCGGACAGGGCAAGAGTACTTC. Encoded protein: CSARLPRTGQEYF.